This T cell receptor (beta chain) was obtained from a study of blood T cell repertoires in COVID-19. Overall study: In each case, the material was cDNA or gDNA derived from T cells, B-cell-depleted T cells, or PBMCs.

Original processing notes: Reference gene primer amplification gave nucleated cell count estimates. Profiling relied on immunoSEQ multiplex PCR, and the TCRdb table lists in-frame clones only, not all of them. That table is the source of V, J and clone size, and D and trimming were worked out from the DNA. Among about 430,000 clones listed, about 88% were seen once. Participants were aged roughly 18 to 95 years, lived in over 20 US areas, and enrolled virtually. Exposed study participants had met a COVID-19 case within 2 weeks before entry. The CDR3 length is 14 residues. Germline-derived CDR1 and CDR2 are SGHRS and YFSETQ. V lost 3 bases, J lost 0 bases, and 8 bases lay in between.

The clonotype comes from a woman aged 18-29 years who had been exposed to COVID-19. This chain joins TRBV5-1 and TRBJ2-3; tentatively, D is TRBD1 (6 bases). Sequencing was performed on PBMCs or T cells enriched from blood (not recorded which). The CDR3 sequence: CASSYDRSTDTQYF. The CDR3 DNA follows: TGCGCCAGCAGCTACGACAGGAGCACAGATACGCAGTATTTT.